This TCR beta chain was found in a study of identical twins. The CDR3 loop spans 17 amino acids. Trimming shortened V by 0 bases and J by 0 bases, and 12 bases separated the two germline ends. Germline V lookup: CDR1 SGHRS, CDR2 YFSETQ. This clonotype was counted only a few times. TCRdb ran MiXCR on the 5' RACE reads and lists one entry per CDR3 protein. The sample yields about 520,000 distinct CDR3 sequences, 22% seen once. The same sample was also used in a study of T cells expressing NK-cell markers. That work states: These clonotypes additionally ranked first within the CD3+CD56-NKG2C+ fraction of a few donors.

Sequencing was performed on CD4+ T cells sorted from blood. The TCR sequence derives from a woman aged 18-35 years in good health. The chain uses TRBV5-1 and TRBJ2-2; D gene ambiguous. CDR3 in DNA: TGCGCCAGCAGCTTGGCTGTGAGATTGCCGAACACCGGGGAGCTGTTTTTT. Protein product: CASSLAVRLPNTGELFF. Together with reference TRBV5-1 and TRBJ2-2, the CDR3 gives the full variable domain: KAGVTQTPRYLIKTRGQQVTLSCSPISGHRSVSWYQQTPGQGLQFLFEYFSETQRNKGNFPGRFSGRQFSNSRSEMNVSTLELGDSALYLCASSLAVRLPNTGELFFGEGSRLTVL.